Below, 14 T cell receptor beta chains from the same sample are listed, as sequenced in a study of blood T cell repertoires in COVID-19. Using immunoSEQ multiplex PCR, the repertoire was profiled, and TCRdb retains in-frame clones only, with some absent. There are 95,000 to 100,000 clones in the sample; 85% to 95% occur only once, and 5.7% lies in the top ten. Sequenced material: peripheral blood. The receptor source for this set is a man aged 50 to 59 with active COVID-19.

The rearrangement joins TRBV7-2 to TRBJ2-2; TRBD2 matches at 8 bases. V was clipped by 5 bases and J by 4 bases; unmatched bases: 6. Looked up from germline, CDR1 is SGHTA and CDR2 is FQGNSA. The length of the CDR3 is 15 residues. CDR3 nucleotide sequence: TGTGCCAGCAGCCCCGGACTAGCTTCCACCGGGGAGCTGTTTTTT. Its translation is CASSPGLASTGELFF.

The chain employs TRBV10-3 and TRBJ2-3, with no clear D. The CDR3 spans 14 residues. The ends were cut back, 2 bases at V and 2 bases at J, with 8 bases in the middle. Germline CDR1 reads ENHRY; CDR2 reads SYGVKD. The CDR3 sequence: CAISEGRSTDTQYF. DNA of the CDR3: TGTGCCATCAGTGAGGGGCGTTCCACAGATACGCAGTATTTT.

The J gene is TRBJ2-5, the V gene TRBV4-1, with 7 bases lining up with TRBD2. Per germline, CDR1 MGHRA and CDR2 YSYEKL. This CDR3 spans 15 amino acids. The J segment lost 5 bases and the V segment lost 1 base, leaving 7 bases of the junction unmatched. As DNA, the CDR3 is TGCGCCAGCAGCCAAGCCCCTGGACTAGTGGAGACCCAGTACTTC. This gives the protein CASSQAPGLVETQYF.

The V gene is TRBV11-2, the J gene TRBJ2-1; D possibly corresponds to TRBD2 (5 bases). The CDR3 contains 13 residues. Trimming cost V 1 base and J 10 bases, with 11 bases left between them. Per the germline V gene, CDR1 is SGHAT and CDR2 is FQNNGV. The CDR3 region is CASSLVRVAEQFF. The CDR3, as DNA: TGTGCCAGCAGCTTAGTTCGGGTAGCGGAGCAGTTCTTC.

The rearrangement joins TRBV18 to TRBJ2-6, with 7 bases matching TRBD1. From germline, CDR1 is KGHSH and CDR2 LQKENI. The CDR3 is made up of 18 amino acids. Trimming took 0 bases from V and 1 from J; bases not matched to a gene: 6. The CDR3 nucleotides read TGTGCCAGCTCACCACCTCCCGGGACAGCGTCTGGGGCCAACGTCCTGACTTTC. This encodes CASSPPPGTASGANVLTF.

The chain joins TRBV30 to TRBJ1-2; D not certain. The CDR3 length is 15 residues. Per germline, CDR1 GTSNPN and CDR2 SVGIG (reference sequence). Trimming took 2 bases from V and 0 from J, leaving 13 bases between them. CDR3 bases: TGTGCCTGGAGTCTAAGGAGAAAAGCTAACTATGGCTACACCTTC. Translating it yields CAWSLRRKANYGYTF.

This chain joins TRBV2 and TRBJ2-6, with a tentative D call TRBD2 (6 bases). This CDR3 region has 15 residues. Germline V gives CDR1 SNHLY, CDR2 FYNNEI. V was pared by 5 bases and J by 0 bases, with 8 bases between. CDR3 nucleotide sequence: TGTGCCAGCAGTCAGGAGGGCTCTGGGGCCAACGTCCTGACTTTC. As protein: CASSQEGSGANVLTF.

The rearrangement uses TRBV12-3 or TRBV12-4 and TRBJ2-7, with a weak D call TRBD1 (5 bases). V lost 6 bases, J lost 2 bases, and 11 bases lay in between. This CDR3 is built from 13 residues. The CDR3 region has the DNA TGTGCCAGCAGCCCGACAGTTCCCTACGAGCAGTACTTC. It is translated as CASSPTVPYEQYF.

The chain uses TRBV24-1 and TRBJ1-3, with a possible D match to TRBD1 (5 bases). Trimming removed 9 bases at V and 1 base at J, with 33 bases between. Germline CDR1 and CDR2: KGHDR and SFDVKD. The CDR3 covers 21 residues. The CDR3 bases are TGTGCCACCGGGGCGGCAGGCAACTTTCCTGGAGGGGAGATATCTGGAAACACCATATATTTT. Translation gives CATGAAGNFPGGEISGNTIYF.

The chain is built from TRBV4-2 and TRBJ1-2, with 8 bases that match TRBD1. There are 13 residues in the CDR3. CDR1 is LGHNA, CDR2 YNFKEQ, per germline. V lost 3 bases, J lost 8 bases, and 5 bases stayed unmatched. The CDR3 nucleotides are TGTGCCAGCAGCCACGGACAGGGTCAAGGCTACACCTTC. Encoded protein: CASSHGQGQGYTF.

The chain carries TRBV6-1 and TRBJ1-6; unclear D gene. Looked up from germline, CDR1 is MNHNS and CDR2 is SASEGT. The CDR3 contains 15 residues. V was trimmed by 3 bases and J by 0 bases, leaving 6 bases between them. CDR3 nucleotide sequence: TGTGCCAGCAGTGACGGGAGCTCCTATAATTCACCCCTCCACTTT. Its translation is CASSDGSSYNSPLHF.

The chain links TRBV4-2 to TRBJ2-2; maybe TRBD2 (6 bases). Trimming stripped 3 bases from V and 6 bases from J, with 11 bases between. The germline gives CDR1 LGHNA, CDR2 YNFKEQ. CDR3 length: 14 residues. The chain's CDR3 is CASSHGGMAGELFF. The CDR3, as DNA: TGTGCCAGCAGCCACGGCGGGATGGCCGGGGAGCTGTTTTTT.

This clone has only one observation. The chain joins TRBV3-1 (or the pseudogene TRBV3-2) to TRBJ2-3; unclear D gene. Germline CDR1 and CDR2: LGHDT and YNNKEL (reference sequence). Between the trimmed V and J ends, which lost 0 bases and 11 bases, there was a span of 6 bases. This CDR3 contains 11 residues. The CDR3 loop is CASSQETRQYF. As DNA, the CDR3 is TGTGCCAGCAGCCAAGAAACGAGGCAGTATTTT.

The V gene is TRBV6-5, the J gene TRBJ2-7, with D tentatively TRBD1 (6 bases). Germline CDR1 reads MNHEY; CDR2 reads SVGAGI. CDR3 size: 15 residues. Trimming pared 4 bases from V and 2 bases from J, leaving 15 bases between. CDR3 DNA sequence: TGTGCCAGCAGTTTGAGACAGGACCCTACCTACGAGCAGTACTTC. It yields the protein CASSLRQDPTYEQYF.